These 17 T cell receptor beta chains originate from one sample sequenced in a study of blood T cell repertoires in COVID-19. Assay used: immunoSEQ multiplex PCR; TCRdb lists only in-frame clones, some missing. Found here are 15,000 to 17,000 clones, 70% to 90% of them singletons; the top ten hold 35%. Input material: peripheral blood. The receptor source for this set is a man aged 65 to 79 in a cohort sampled during active COVID-19.

For the CDR3, the DNA is TGTGCCAGCAGTTTAGCGGGAGACTCCTACAATGAGCAGTTCTTC. Its translation is CASSLAGDSYNEQFF. The chain recombines TRBV6-4 with TRBJ2-1, with 9 bases fitting TRBD2. The CDR3 has 15 residues. The ends lost 5 bases at V and 0 bases at J; junction bases unmatched: 2. Germline V gene data show CDR1 as MRHNA and CDR2 as SNTAGT.

The chain employs TRBV15 and TRBJ2-7; tentatively, D is TRBD1 (5 bases). The V gene's germline CDR1 is LNHNV and CDR2 YYDKDF (reference sequence). This CDR3 comprises 16 residues. The V gene lost 1 base and the J gene lost 1 base, with 14 bases spanning the gap. CDR3 nucleotides: TGTGCCACCAGCAGAGTTGGGGCAGGGCTATCCTACGAGCAGTACTTC. Translation gives CATSRVGAGLSYEQYF. Full variable domain (outside the CDR3, taken from reference TRBV15 and TRBJ2-7): DAMVIQNPRYQVTQFGKPVTLSCSQTLNHNVMYWYQQKSSQAPKLLFHYYDKDFNNEADTPDNFQSRRPNTSFCFLDIRSPGLGDTAMYLCATSRVGAGLSYEQYFGPGTRLTVT.

V and J are TRBV19 and TRBJ2-2; 15 positions match TRBD2. Germline values: CDR1 LNHDA, CDR2 SQIVND (reference sequence). The CDR3 extends over 16 amino acids. With 10 bases clipped from V and 4 bases from J, the junction kept 7 bases outside the gene matches. This CDR3 reads CATRTSGRARTGELFF. CDR3 nucleotides: TGTGCCACCAGGACTAGCGGGAGGGCCCGCACCGGGGAGCTGTTTTTT.

The J gene is TRBJ2-5, the V gene TRBV5-5; no definite D call. This CDR3 is 12 amino acids long. Germline V gene data show CDR1 as SGHKS and CDR2 as YYEKEE (reference sequence). Trimming removed 4 bases at V and 5 bases at J, with 9 bases between. The CDR3 region is CASSRGGETQYF. CDR3 nucleotides: TGTGCCAGCAGCCGAGGTGGCGAGACCCAGTACTTC.

The chain couples TRBV23-1 to TRBJ2-2, with D unclear. TRBV23-1 is classed as an ORF, of uncertain function. The CDR3 totals 16 residues. The V end was cut by 0 bases, the J end by 0 bases, with 8 bases between. CDR3 protein: CASSQSSRTNTGELFF. The CDR3, as DNA: TGCGCCAGCAGTCAATCTAGCAGAACGAACACCGGGGAGCTGTTTTTT.

The rearrangement joins TRBV6-4 to TRBJ2-3, with a tentative D call TRBD2 (6 bases). The CDR3 runs to 14 residues. V lost 5 bases to trimming and J lost 1 base, with 10 bases between them. Per germline, CDR1 MRHNA and CDR2 SNTAGT. DNA for the CDR3: TGTGCCAGCAGTCCGGGACTGCGCACAGATACGCAGTATTTT. Protein: CASSPGLRTDTQYF.

The rearrangement links TRBV4-1 to TRBJ1-3, with unresolved D. V was clipped by 0 bases and J by 2 bases, with 8 bases between them. CDR1 and CDR2 from the germline V gene are MGHRA and YSYEKL. The CDR3 has 15 residues. CDR3 DNA: TGCGCCAGCAGCCAAGACTCGGTAACTGGAAACACCATATATTTT. It yields the protein CASSQDSVTGNTIYF.

J is TRBJ2-1 and V is TRBV7-8; TRBD2 aligns across 8 bases. Unmatched junction bases numbered 18, after V lost 2 bases and J lost 6 bases. Per germline, CDR1 SGHVS and CDR2 FQNEAQ. CDR3 length: 19 amino acids. The CDR3 DNA sequence: TGTGCCAGCAGCTTAACTTCGGCGGCGGCAGCGGGAGCTGGCAATGAGCAGTTCTTC. Translated: CASSLTSAAAAGAGNEQFF. The full variable domain, rest sourced from reference TRBV7-8 and TRBJ2-1, is GAGVSQSPRYKVAKRGQDVALRCDPISGHVSLFWYQQALGQGPEFLTYFQNEAQLDKSGLPSDRFFAERPEGSVSTLKIQRTQQEDSAVYLCASSLTSAAAAGAGNEQFFGPGTRLTVL.

This clone was detected once. V usage is TRBV2 and J usage is TRBJ2-3; D is possibly TRBD2 (6 bases). V was cut by 7 bases and J by 5 bases, with 16 bases left in between. Per germline, CDR1 SNHLY and CDR2 FYNNEI. This CDR3 is 14 amino acids long. The CDR3 DNA is TGTGCCAGCACCGAAGGGCAGGGAGGAGATACGCAGTATTTT. This translates into CASTEGQGGDTQYF.

This clone occurred a few times. This chain joins TRBV27 and TRBJ2-1; D uncertain. V was cut by 7 bases and J by 4 bases, with 8 bases left in between. CDR3 size: 12 residues. Germline loops: CDR1 MNHEY, CDR2 SMNVEV (reference sequence). CDR3 protein: CASNTAYNEQFF. CDR3 bases: TGTGCCAGCAATACAGCTTACAATGAGCAGTTCTTC.

V usage is TRBV9 and J usage is TRBJ2-7; no clear D. The V gene's germline CDR1 is SGDLS and CDR2 YYNGEE. Trimming pared 5 bases from V and 2 bases from J, leaving 11 bases between. This CDR3 contains 13 residues. The CDR3 sequence is CASRKRIAYEQYF. The CDR3 coding sequence is TGTGCCAGCAGGAAAAGAATAGCCTACGAGCAGTACTTC.

The chain uses TRBV3-1 (or the pseudogene TRBV3-2) and TRBJ2-5; 10 bases are shared with TRBD1. In germline, CDR1 is LGHDT, CDR2 YNNKEL (reference sequence). The CDR3 spans 15 residues. Trimming at V came to 5 bases and at J to 2 bases, leaving 5 bases not matched to a gene. CDR3 in amino acids: CASSYGTGEQETQYF. DNA of the CDR3: TGTGCCAGCAGCTACGGGACAGGGGAACAAGAGACCCAGTACTTC.

The rearrangement joins TRBV29-1 to TRBJ2-2; 9 bases align to TRBD1. Germline CDR1 reads SQVTM; CDR2 reads ANQGSEA. Losses at the gene ends were 4 bases for V and 5 bases for J; bases not matched to a gene: 5. The CDR3 consists of 14 residues. The CDR3 spells CSVAGTGLTGELFF. The CDR3 DNA reads TGCAGCGTTGCCGGGACAGGGTTGACCGGGGAGCTGTTTTTT.

CDR3 DNA sequence: TGCGCCAGCAGCTTGGACTGGGGCAGTACTGAAGCTTTCTTT. It encodes CASSLDWGSTEAFF. The V and J genes are TRBV5-1 and TRBJ1-1, with D perhaps TRBD1 (5 bases). The CDR3 covers 14 residues. CDR1 SGHRS and CDR2 YFSETQ come from the germline V gene. Trimming removed 0 bases from V and 5 bases from J, with 11 bases in between.

The rearrangement uses TRBV4-3 and TRBJ2-7, with 7 bases fitting TRBD2. The CDR3 has 17 residues. Germline V lookup: CDR1 LGHNA, CDR2 YSLEER. The ends lost 0 bases at V and 4 bases at J; junction bases unmatched: 12. This CDR3 is CASSQDLSRDYQYEQYF. The CDR3 DNA follows: TGCGCCAGCAGCCAAGATCTTTCGAGGGACTACCAATACGAGCAGTACTTC.

The V gene is TRBV6-4, the J gene TRBJ2-7, with TRBD1 matching over 10 bases. Looked up from germline, CDR1 is MRHNA and CDR2 is SNTAGT. Germline trimming cut 4 bases from V and 5 bases from J; bases unmatched to any gene: 8. The CDR3 has 15 residues. CDR3 in amino acids: CASSVGQGVFHEQYF. The CDR3 coding sequence is TGTGCCAGCAGTGTAGGACAGGGGGTATTCCACGAGCAGTACTTC.

The J gene is TRBJ2-4, the V gene TRBV30; a possible D gene is TRBD1 (5 bases). Trimming removed 5 bases at V and 7 bases at J, with 15 bases between. In germline, CDR1 is GTSNPN, CDR2 SVGIG (reference sequence). This CDR3 has 13 amino acids. For the CDR3, the DNA is TGTGCCTGGGATAACGGAAGGGGCAACATTCAGTACTTC. Protein product: CAWDNGRGNIQYF.